This T cell receptor beta chain originates from a study of beta chain features in type 1 diabetes. Study outcomes and limitations: Moderate but significant shortening of TCRB CDR3s was recorded in all four CD4+ subsets from Type 1 diabetes patients. Possible PCR preference for shorter templates applied equally to patients and controls.

Central memory, naive, regulatory and stem cell-like memory CD4+ cells were sorted by CD45RO/CCR7/CD25/CD127/CD95/CD27. Sort purity for all populations was recorded as exceeding 98%. Of the isolated RNA, all was reverse transcribed, and so the sequenced material was expressed TCRB transcripts. Average reads for naive, central memory and regulatory T cell samples were several million. The table came from immunoSEQ multiplex PCR; TCRdb's copy has only in-frame clones and leaves some out. The sample carries 600,000 to 700,000 clones, 9.5% to 15% recorded once. The CDR3 length is 14 residues. The ends were cut back, 2 bases at V and 4 bases at J, with 10 bases in the middle. Looked up from germline, CDR1 is SGHTA and CDR2 is FQGNSA. As for this clone: The antigen is unknown.

The J gene is TRBJ2-3, the V gene TRBV7-2; D not certain. The TCR originated in a man younger than 40 with type 1 diabetes. Sample: naive CD4+ T cells from blood. CDR3 in amino acids: CASSLNSGADTQYF. CDR3 in DNA: TGTGCCAGCAGCTTAAACTCAGGCGCAGATACGCAGTATTTT.